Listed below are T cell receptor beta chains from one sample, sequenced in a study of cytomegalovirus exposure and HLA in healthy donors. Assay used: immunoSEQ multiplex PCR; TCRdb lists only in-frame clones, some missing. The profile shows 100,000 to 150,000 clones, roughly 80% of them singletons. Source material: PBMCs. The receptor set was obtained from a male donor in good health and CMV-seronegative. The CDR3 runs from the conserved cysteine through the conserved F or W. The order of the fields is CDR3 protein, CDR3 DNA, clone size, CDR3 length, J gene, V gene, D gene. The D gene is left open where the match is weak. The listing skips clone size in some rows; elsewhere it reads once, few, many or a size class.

cdr3_aa: CASSRGTHYEQYF; cdr3_nt: TGTGCCAGCAGTCGCGGGACGCACTACGAGCAGTACTTC; clone_size: -; cdr3_length: 13; j_call: TRBJ2-7; v_call: TRBV6-5; d_call: -
cdr3_aa: CASSIGGETYEQYF; cdr3_nt: TGCGCCAGCAGCATCGGGGGGGAAACCTACGAGCAGTACTTC; clone_size: -; cdr3_length: 14; j_call: TRBJ2-7; v_call: TRBV5-1; d_call: TRBD2
cdr3_aa: CASRAGGRLGTGELFF; cdr3_nt: TGTGCCAGCAGAGCGGGAGGACGGCTAGGGACCGGGGAGCTGTTTTTT; clone_size: -; cdr3_length: 16; j_call: TRBJ2-2; v_call: TRBV27; d_call: TRBD2
cdr3_aa: CASSVLDQGANTGELFF; cdr3_nt: TGTGCCAGCAGCGTATTAGACCAGGGGGCGAACACCGGGGAGCTGTTTTTT; clone_size: few; cdr3_length: 17; j_call: TRBJ2-2; v_call: TRBV9; d_call: TRBD1
cdr3_aa: CASSRGGAGKNIQYF; cdr3_nt: TGTGCCAGCAGCCGCGGGGGGGCAGGGAAAAACATTCAGTACTTC; clone_size: -; cdr3_length: 15; j_call: TRBJ2-4; v_call: TRBV11-3; d_call: TRBD2
cdr3_aa: CASSQRGLAGSYNEQFF; cdr3_nt: TGCGCCAGCAGCCAAAGAGGACTAGCGGGGTCCTACAATGAGCAGTTCTTC; clone_size: once; cdr3_length: 17; j_call: TRBJ2-1; v_call: TRBV4-3; d_call: TRBD2
cdr3_aa: CAWSVHRGPYEQYF; cdr3_nt: TGTGCCTGGAGTGTACACAGGGGACCTTACGAGCAGTACTTC; clone_size: -; cdr3_length: 14; j_call: TRBJ2-7; v_call: TRBV30; d_call: TRBD1
cdr3_aa: CASSLGGPPGNEQFF; cdr3_nt: TGTGCCAGCAGCTTAGGGGGCCCCCCGGGCAATGAGCAGTTCTTC; clone_size: -; cdr3_length: 15; j_call: TRBJ2-1; v_call: TRBV11-3; d_call: -
cdr3_aa: CSAAGNNGYTF; cdr3_nt: TGCAGTGCTGCAGGGAATAATGGCTACACCTTC; clone_size: -; cdr3_length: 11; j_call: TRBJ1-2; v_call: TRBV20-1; d_call: -
cdr3_aa: CASSHRRRPAWWEQYF; cdr3_nt: TGCGCCAGCAGCCATCGGCGGAGGCCGGCGTGGTGGGAGCAGTACTTC; clone_size: once; cdr3_length: 16; j_call: TRBJ2-7; v_call: TRBV4-3; d_call: -
cdr3_aa: CSVEFGEGDQYF; cdr3_nt: TGCAGCGTTGAGTTTGGGGAAGGGGATCAGTACTTC; clone_size: -; cdr3_length: 12; j_call: TRBJ2-4; v_call: TRBV29-1; d_call: -
cdr3_aa: CASVGGGSTDTQYF; cdr3_nt: TGTGCCAGCGTTGGGGGAGGGAGCACAGATACGCAGTATTTT; clone_size: -; cdr3_length: 14; j_call: TRBJ2-3; v_call: TRBV28; d_call: TRBD2
cdr3_aa: CASSPRGGPTDTQYF; cdr3_nt: TGTGCCAGCAGCCCTCGGGGAGGGCCCACAGATACGCAGTATTTT; clone_size: -; cdr3_length: 15; j_call: TRBJ2-3; v_call: TRBV4-2; d_call: TRBD2
cdr3_aa: CASSLSFDQGAFF; cdr3_nt: TGTGCCAGCAGTTTATCGTTCGATCAGGGGGCTTTCTTT; clone_size: -; cdr3_length: 13; j_call: TRBJ1-1; v_call: TRBV28; d_call: -
cdr3_aa: CASSLGQLEETQYF; cdr3_nt: TGCGCCAGCAGCTTGGGACAGCTGGAAGAGACCCAGTACTTC; clone_size: -; cdr3_length: 14; j_call: TRBJ2-5; v_call: TRBV5-1; d_call: -
cdr3_aa: CASSTTSGSGTQYF; cdr3_nt: TGCGCCAGCAGCACAACTAGCGGTTCGGGGACCCAGTACTTC; clone_size: -; cdr3_length: 14; j_call: TRBJ2-5; v_call: TRBV5-1; d_call: TRBD2
cdr3_aa: CASSWTSGSSYEQYF; cdr3_nt: TGTGCCAGCAGCTGGACTAGCGGGAGCTCCTACGAGCAGTACTTC; clone_size: -; cdr3_length: 15; j_call: TRBJ2-7; v_call: TRBV7-9; d_call: TRBD2
cdr3_aa: CASSALRSSGNTIYF; cdr3_nt: TGTGCCAGCAGTGCTCTACGGTCCTCTGGAAACACCATATATTTT; clone_size: -; cdr3_length: 15; j_call: TRBJ1-3; v_call: TRBV6-5; d_call: -
cdr3_aa: CASSLEAHNQPQHF; cdr3_nt: TGTGCCAGCAGCTTGGAAGCGCATAATCAGCCCCAGCATTTT; clone_size: -; cdr3_length: 14; j_call: TRBJ1-5; v_call: TRBV7-8; d_call: -
cdr3_aa: CASSPAGGPEQFF; cdr3_nt: TGTGCCAGCAGCCCAGCGGGAGGGCCGGAGCAGTTCTTC; clone_size: -; cdr3_length: 13; j_call: TRBJ2-1; v_call: TRBV7-3; d_call: TRBD2
cdr3_aa: CASSLSSGGATDTQYF; cdr3_nt: TGCGCCAGCAGCCTTTCTAGCGGGGGGGCCACAGATACGCAGTATTTT; clone_size: -; cdr3_length: 16; j_call: TRBJ2-3; v_call: TRBV4-3; d_call: TRBD2
cdr3_aa: CASRYPGGGKETQYF; cdr3_nt: TGTGCCAGCAGGTACCCCGGGGGGGGGAAAGAGACCCAGTACTTC; clone_size: -; cdr3_length: 15; j_call: TRBJ2-5; v_call: TRBV28; d_call: TRBD2
cdr3_aa: CSSSLGTSGIHEQYF; cdr3_nt: TGTTCCAGCAGCTTAGGGACTAGCGGGATCCACGAGCAGTACTTC; clone_size: once; cdr3_length: 15; j_call: TRBJ2-7; v_call: TRBV7-9; d_call: TRBD2
cdr3_aa: CASSVTGSSTYEQYF; cdr3_nt: TGTGCCAGCAGTGTCACAGGCTCCTCCACCTACGAGCAGTACTTC; clone_size: -; cdr3_length: 15; j_call: TRBJ2-7; v_call: TRBV6-1; d_call: -
cdr3_aa: CASRGYRDSGNTIYF; cdr3_nt: TGTGCCAGCAGGGGATACAGGGACTCTGGAAACACCATATATTTT; clone_size: few; cdr3_length: 15; j_call: TRBJ1-3; v_call: TRBV7-9; d_call: -
cdr3_aa: CASSQMQWASTGELFF; cdr3_nt: TGCGCCAGCAGCCAAATGCAGTGGGCGAGTACCGGGGAGCTGTTTTTT; clone_size: -; cdr3_length: 16; j_call: TRBJ2-2; v_call: TRBV4-1; d_call: -
cdr3_aa: CASSFGTVNNEQFF; cdr3_nt: TGTGCCAGCAGCTTCGGGACAGTCAACAATGAGCAGTTCTTC; clone_size: -; cdr3_length: 14; j_call: TRBJ2-1; v_call: TRBV7-9; d_call: TRBD1
cdr3_aa: CASSFRDWAYQETQYF; cdr3_nt: TGTGCCAGCAGCTTCCGGGACTGGGCGTACCAAGAGACCCAGTACTTC; clone_size: few; cdr3_length: 16; j_call: TRBJ2-5; v_call: TRBV7-2; d_call: -
cdr3_aa: CASSSGQDYEQYF; cdr3_nt: TGTGCCAGTAGTAGCGGACAGGACTACGAGCAGTACTTC; clone_size: -; cdr3_length: 13; j_call: TRBJ2-7; v_call: TRBV19; d_call: TRBD1
cdr3_aa: CAWRQGADQPQHF; cdr3_nt: TGTGCCTGGCGCCAGGGGGCCGATCAGCCCCAGCATTTT; clone_size: -; cdr3_length: 13; j_call: TRBJ1-5; v_call: TRBV30; d_call: TRBD1
cdr3_aa: CATETGGYEQYF; cdr3_nt: TGTGCCACCGAGACAGGGGGCTACGAGCAGTACTTC; clone_size: -; cdr3_length: 12; j_call: TRBJ2-7; v_call: TRBV30; d_call: TRBD1
cdr3_aa: CASSAPSLGGVAYEQYF; cdr3_nt: TGTGCCAGCAGCGCCCCTTCTTTGGGAGGCGTGGCGTACGAGCAGTACTTC; clone_size: -; cdr3_length: 17; j_call: TRBJ2-7; v_call: TRBV7-8; d_call: -
cdr3_aa: CASRGDRGYEDEKLFF; cdr3_nt: TGCGCCAGCAGGGGCGACAGGGGTTATGAAGATGAAAAACTGTTTTTT; clone_size: -; cdr3_length: 16; j_call: TRBJ1-4; v_call: TRBV4-3; d_call: TRBD1
cdr3_aa: CASSLGGLPGDTQYF; cdr3_nt: TGTGCCAGCAGCCTCGGCGGGCTCCCAGGAGATACGCAGTATTTT; clone_size: -; cdr3_length: 15; j_call: TRBJ2-3; v_call: TRBV9; d_call: -
cdr3_aa: CASSLGLEQYF; cdr3_nt: TGTGCCAGCAGCTTAGGTCTCGAGCAGTACTTC; clone_size: -; cdr3_length: 11; j_call: TRBJ2-7; v_call: TRBV11-2; d_call: -
cdr3_aa: CASRYDRGNTEAFF; cdr3_nt: TGTGCCAGCAGGTACGATAGAGGGAACACTGAAGCTTTCTTT; clone_size: -; cdr3_length: 14; j_call: TRBJ1-1; v_call: TRBV27; d_call: -
cdr3_aa: CAISLGVLSTDTQYF; cdr3_nt: TGTGCCATCAGCCTAGGAGTACTAAGCACAGATACGCAGTATTTT; clone_size: few; cdr3_length: 15; j_call: TRBJ2-3; v_call: TRBV10-3; d_call: -